These 7 T cell receptor beta chains share one sample of origin, sequenced in a study of T-cell reconstitution after alpha-beta-depleted transplantation in children. The library targeted TCRbeta and was prepared with unique molecular identifiers. TCRdb independently ran MiXCR on the PCR reads; one entry per CDR3 protein. The repertoire holds a few hundred thousand distinct CDR3 sequences, with approximately 13% as singletons. The sequences come from PBMCs from the stem cell graft donor, collected from the stem cell graft. These receptor sequences come from a human donor who donated a stem cell graft to a child with combined immunodeficiency.

In this sample, this clonotype turned up a few times. The V and J genes are TRBV11-2 and TRBJ1-3, with TRBD1 matching over 7 bases. The CDR3 is made up of 16 amino acids. Trimming cost V 5 bases and J 4 bases; bases outside gene matches: 11. The V gene's germline CDR1 is SGHAT and CDR2 FQNNGV. CDR3 DNA sequence: TGTGCCAGCAGCCCCGGCTTAGGGGGCCAAGGAAACACCATATATTTT. Its translation is CASSPGLGGQGNTIYF.

This clonotype was observed a few times. The genes are TRBV5-5 and TRBJ2-3, with D unresolved. The germline CDR1 and CDR2 sequences are SGHKS and YYEKEE (reference sequence). V shed 3 bases and J shed 0 bases, with 11 bases lying between them. This CDR3 is built from 15 residues. The CDR3 reads CASSSPAGSTDTQYF. The DNA of the CDR3 is TGTGCCAGCAGCTCGCCAGCCGGGAGCACAGATACGCAGTATTTT.

The chain has TRBV25-1 and TRBJ2-5; D possibly corresponds to TRBD2 (5 bases). Trimming left V 3 bases short and J 2 bases short, with 13 bases between. Germline CDR1 and CDR2: MGHDK and SYGVNS. This CDR3 spans 15 amino acids. The CDR3 sequence: CASSDGPGIQETQYF. CDR3 sequence (DNA): TGTGCCAGCAGTGATGGCCCGGGGATTCAAGAGACCCAGTACTTC.

This clonotype was counted a few times. The J gene is TRBJ2-3, the V gene TRBV12-3 or TRBV12-4; tentative D call: TRBD2 (5 bases). Trimming left V 5 bases short and J 2 bases short, with 14 bases between. The CDR3 extends over 15 amino acids. CDR3: CASSQSGLATDTQYF. Written as DNA, the CDR3 is TGTGCCAGCAGTCAAAGCGGCCTGGCCACAGATACGCAGTATTTT.

This clonotype was counted ten times or more. The rearrangement links TRBV4-3 to TRBJ1-5; D is unclear. Germline V lookup: CDR1 LGHNA, CDR2 YSLEER. The V end lost 1 base, the J end lost 2 bases, and 12 bases lay between the germline ends. The CDR3 consists of 16 residues. The CDR3 bases are TGCGCCAGCAGCCAAGTTGCCGGGAGAGGCAATCAGCCCCAGCATTTT. Residues: CASSQVAGRGNQPQHF.

This clonotype came up many times. The chain couples TRBV7-6 to TRBJ2-2; weak D call: TRBD1 (6 bases). From germline, CDR1 is SGHVS and CDR2 FNYEAQ. V lost 9 bases to trimming and J lost 0 bases, with 11 bases between them. This CDR3 comprises 14 residues. The CDR3: CASTRTANTGELFF. In DNA form, the CDR3 reads TGTGCCAGTACCCGGACAGCGAACACCGGGGAGCTGTTTTTT. The variable domain in full, with the rest retrieved from reference TRBV7-6 and TRBJ2-2, is GAGVSQSPRYKVTKRGQDVALRCDPISGHVSLYWYRQALGQGPEFLTYFNYEAQQDKSGLPNDRFSAERPEGSISTLTIQRTEQRDSAMYRCASTRTANTGELFFGEGSRLTVL.

The table lists this clonotype with a few counts. The rearrangement joins TRBV3-1 to TRBJ2-3; TRBD1 matches 7 bases. V shed 4 bases, J shed 1 base, and the junction held 8 bases outside the gene matches. From germline, CDR1 is LGHDT and CDR2 YNNKEL (reference sequence). This CDR3 has 16 residues. The CDR3 loop reads CASSPPRGIRTDTQYF. In DNA, the CDR3 is TGTGCCAGCAGCCCCCCCAGGGGGATCCGCACAGATACGCAGTATTTT.